This T cell receptor (beta chain) comes out of a study of shared clonotypes between healthy human individuals (dated by TCRdb to about 2020). At the level of the whole study: A few men and two women, aged 18 to 49 years, made up the cohort. For each donor, three plates each were used for CD4 naive and CD4 memory, two plates were used for CD8 naive, and one plate was used for CD8 memory. To estimate repertoire size and how much clonotypes are shared between individuals, the study performed deep sequencing of blood TCR repertoires from roughly five healthy adults. To increase sequencing depth and limit assay-specific biases, different laboratories used diverse techniques to prepare libraries and sequence TCR repertoires. Per donor, leukapheresis produced somewhere between about 0.85 and 9.5 billion PBMCs.

Worth noting for this clone: No cognate antigen has been identified for it. No base quality information exists; no much larger clone differs at one position.

TCR CDR3 regions were amplified from genomic DNA by multiplex PCR using the deep immunoSEQ assay. For each cell subset, the extracted genomic DNA was distributed evenly across all wells of several immunoSEQ 96-well plates, and each plate served as one replicate. Each replicate PCR for sorted subsets received about 200 ng genomic DNA, equal to some 32,000 T cell genomes. The purified libraries were quantified using a Qubit 3.0 fluorometer, sized with a Bioanalyzer 2100, and then quantified again using the KAPA Library Quantification kit. A separate single-read 150-cycle Illumina NextSeq 550 flow cell was used to sequence each immunoSEQ 96-well plate. The published analysis was carried out like this. Because the immunoSEQ output included only junctional sequences and no quality scores, the filtering could not be the same as the filtering used for full-length reads. To assign V/J genes and CDR3, sequences were annotated against IMGT germline references using PyIR, a Python wrapper for IgBLAST v1.9. Reads were removed for weak V/J assignments (E-value above 1e-6), missing CDR3, stop codons, out-of-frame junctions, or ambiguous translated residues. V3J clonotypes were defined as sequences sharing an identical inferred V gene, J gene, and CDR3 amino acid sequence. To compute the percentage overlap between repertoires, the number of shared unique clonotypes was divided by the size of the smaller repertoire. RTK rarefaction, the Chao1 estimator, and Recon v2.1 estimates of unobserved clonotypes were used to assess repertoire richness. For all TCRbeta clonotypes obtained by the gDNA method from four donors, generation probabilities were computed with OLGA. TCRdb obtained this table from immuneACCESS and retained in-frame rearrangements with V and J assigned. These tables miss some clones; where compared with another copy, unresolved V genes account for less than half of the shortfall, and the remainder is unexplained. D and trimming come from the DNA, and the V and J calls and clone size come from that table. The table for this sample lists over a million clones; about four fifths of them were counted only once. The leading ten clones occupy under 0.6% of the sample.

On the study overall, not on this receptor specifically: Larger estimated clonotype richness was generally found for naive subsets than for memory subsets. Roughly 5.2% of naive CD4, 3.5% of naive CD8, approximately 2% of memory CD4, and roughly 0.4% of memory CD8 clonotypes were shared across four donors. Based on pairwise subsampling, the degree of clonotype sharing among donors was expected to be affected by sequencing depth. Sampling was limited to blood, and TCR repertoires in tissue likely differ from TCR repertoires in blood. Rarefaction of sorted-subset datasets indicated incomplete sequencing despite the large sequencing depth. Higher generation probabilities were observed for clonotypes shared by all four sorted-subset donors than for non-shared clonotypes. The small number of donors limited the genetic and exposure-history diversity represented.

Trimming accounts for 4 bases at V and 2 bases at J, while the number of junction bases matched to no gene is 3. CDR1 MDHEN and CDR2 SYDVKM are derived from the germline V gene. Including the terminal cysteine and phenylalanine, the CDR3 comprises 15 residues. The retained sequence is limited to the CDR3, 45 bases, with the frame set at the first base. The donors were healthy, HIV-negative adults with no recently reported acute infections or vaccinations. Only Caucasian adults living in Nashville, Tennessee, USA were represented among the donors. CD4+ T cells were enriched through magnetic negative selection, after which naive cells were positively selected on CD45RA and the remaining negative fraction served as the memory subset. After blood collection by leukapheresis, PBMCs were isolated using Ficoll-Histopaque density gradient centrifugation and then cryopreserved in the vapor phase of liquid nitrogen. Purity and quantity of every magnetically sorted T cell population were checked by analytical flow cytometry. Genomic DNA was isolated from each sorted fraction and quantified by UV absorbance on a Nanodrop 2000c.

This receptor was identified in a man aged 18-30 years in good health. Some clones in this sample may be carry-over from other donors' samples. The chain couples TRBV28 to TRBJ2-1, with TRBD1 identical over 9 junction bases. Material for sequencing was memory CD4+ T cells from PBMCs. What this sample's cell subset or site label stands for: CD45RA-negative fraction. The DNA sequence is as follows: TGTGCCAGCAGTTCACAGGGGGCGCCCTACAATGAGCAGTTCTTC. It specifies CASSSQGAPYNEQFF.